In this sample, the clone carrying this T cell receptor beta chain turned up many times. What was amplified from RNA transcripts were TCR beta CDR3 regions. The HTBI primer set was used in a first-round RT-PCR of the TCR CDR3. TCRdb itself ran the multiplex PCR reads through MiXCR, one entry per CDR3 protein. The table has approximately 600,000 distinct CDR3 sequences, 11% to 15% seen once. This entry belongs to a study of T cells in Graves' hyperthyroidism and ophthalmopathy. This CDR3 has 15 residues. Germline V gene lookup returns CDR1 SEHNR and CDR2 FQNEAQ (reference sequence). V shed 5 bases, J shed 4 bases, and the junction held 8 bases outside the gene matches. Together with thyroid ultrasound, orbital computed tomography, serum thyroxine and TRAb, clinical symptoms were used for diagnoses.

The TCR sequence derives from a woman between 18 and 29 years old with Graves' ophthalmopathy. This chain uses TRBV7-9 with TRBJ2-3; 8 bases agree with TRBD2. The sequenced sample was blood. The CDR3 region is CASSATAGVADTQYF. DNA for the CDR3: TGTGCCAGCAGCGCCACAGCGGGAGTCGCAGATACGCAGTATTTT.